This TCR beta chain was profiled in a study of blood T cell repertoires in COVID-19 (dated by TCRdb to 2018 to 2020). The study in broad terms: The collaborator samples originated in the United States, Italy and Spain and spanned the acute and convalescent phases of COVID-19. The prospective study material was composed of cDNA or gDNA derived from T cells, B-cell-depleted T cells, or PBMCs. The dataset comprised deeply sampled blood TCRbeta repertoires from subjects exposed to, actively infected with, or recovered from COVID-19. The repertoires were released in a freely available public database meant as a resource for research on the immune response to SARS-CoV-2. The samples were drawn from the first 160 participants of the ongoing ImmuneRACE study and from 950 to 1,500 subjects provided by 6 global collaborators. Sample metadata almost always included a de-identified subject ID, COVID-19 status, age in years and sex. Where available, HLA class I and class II types were taken from metadata supplied by the sample provider and were not determined by assay-based typing. Overall study outcomes, separate from this receptor: The quantity of clinical and demographic metadata differed by source and by participant and was supplied without curation.

To note about this clone: The antigen it recognizes is unknown. No base-level quality is on record; no much larger clone is a single base apart.

TCRbeta CDR3 regions were amplified from genomic DNA by means of the immunoSEQ Assay, a bias-controlled multiplex PCR. In the original analysis: The number of nucleated cells in each sample was estimated by amplification of reference gene primers within the assay. Sequence reads were collapsed and filtered to measure the absolute abundance of every unique TCRbeta CDR3 rearrangement. For each sample, productive Simpson clonality was calculated as the square root of Simpson's diversity index across productive rearrangements. TCRdb re-hosts the immuneACCESS table, in-frame sequences only. Its copies lack some clones; in the studies checked, an unresolved V gene accounts for under half of them, and the cause for the rest is not known. V and J calls and clone size come straight from that table; D and trimming were deduced from the DNA. Present in this sample are around 260,000 clones, about 85% of which were seen just once. The ten top clones hold 4% of the sample.

The germline V end is reduced by 10 bases and the J end by 1 base; junction bases left unmatched: 6. Via the germline V gene, CDR1 is SGHAT and CDR2 FQNNGV. The cysteine opens and the phenylalanine closes a CDR3 of 14 amino acids. Just the 42-base CDR3 DNA is kept, in frame starting at base 1. Samples from volunteer blood donors who had recovered from COVID-19 were contributed by a second Seattle source. Whole blood was collected in K2EDTA tubes by collaborating institutions according to the institutions' own protocols. For TCRbeta analysis, collaborator samples were shipped as frozen whole blood, as isolated PBMCs, or as DNA extracted from either sample type.

The source is a man aged 55 to 70 who had recovered from COVID-19. Sequencing input: peripheral blood. The chain was built from TRBV11-2 and TRBJ2-5; 10 junctional bases match TRBD2. The nucleotide sequence reads as follows: TGTGCCACCGCGGTAGCGGGGGGCCAAGAGACCCAGTACTTC. This codes for CATAVAGGQETQYF.